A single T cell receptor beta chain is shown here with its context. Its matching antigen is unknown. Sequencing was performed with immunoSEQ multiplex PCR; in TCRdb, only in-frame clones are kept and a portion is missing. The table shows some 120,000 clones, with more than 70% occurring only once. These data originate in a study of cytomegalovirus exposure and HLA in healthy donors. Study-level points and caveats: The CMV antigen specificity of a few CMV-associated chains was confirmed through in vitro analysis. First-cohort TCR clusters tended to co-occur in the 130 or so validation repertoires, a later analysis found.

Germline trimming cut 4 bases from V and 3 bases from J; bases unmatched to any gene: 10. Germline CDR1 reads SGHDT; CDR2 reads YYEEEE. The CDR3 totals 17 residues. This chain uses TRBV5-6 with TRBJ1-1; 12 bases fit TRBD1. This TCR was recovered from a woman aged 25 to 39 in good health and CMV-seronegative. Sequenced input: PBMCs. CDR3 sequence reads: CASSPGTGGLNDTEAFF. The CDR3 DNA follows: TGTGCCAGCAGCCCCGGGACAGGGGGCTTAAACGACACTGAAGCTTTCTTT.